This TCR beta chain was observed in a study of pediatric ulcerative colitis. Germline V lookup: CDR1 SGDLS, CDR2 YYNGEE. This CDR3 has 14 residues. Trimming cost V 0 bases and J 2 bases, with 9 bases left between them. Libraries were prepared by immunoSEQ multiplex PCR; TCRdb keeps only in-frame clonotypes and omits some of them. The sample carries 10,000 or so clones, around 90% recorded once. Study conclusions and caveats: This repertoire reflects total lymphocytes rather than subpopulations like regulatory T cells. Ulcerative colitis patients shared more blood-rectal clones than controls.

Comments on this clone: The antigen is unknown.

The chain uses TRBV9 and TRBJ2-7; D perhaps matches TRBD2 (5 bases). The source is a girl between 10 and 17 years old with moderate ulcerative colitis. Sequencing used blood. The CDR3 sequence: CASSVGGMAYEQYF. The CDR3 DNA follows: TGTGCCAGCAGCGTAGGAGGGATGGCCTACGAGCAGTACTTC.